This T cell receptor (beta chain) originates from a study of blood T cells in healthy people across ages. The germline V gene encodes CDR1 DFQATT and CDR2 SNEGSKA (reference sequence). Trimming cost V 0 bases and J 8 bases; bases outside gene matches: 5. The CDR3 is 13 amino acids. A second PCR of about 7 to 12 cycles used a sample-barcoded 5' primer and a J-beta primer mix. With 12 random nucleotides, a template-switch adaptor tagged each individual cDNA molecule. MiXCR, applied by TCRdb to the 5' RACE reads, yields one record per CDR3 protein. The sample carries roughly 700,000 distinct CDR3 sequences, 25% recorded once. This sample also belongs to another study, concerning T cells of mothers and their children.

The material sequenced was blood. This sequence joins TRBV20-1 and TRBJ1-2; 8 bases agree with TRBD1. This receptor was taken from a boy between 10 and 17 years old in good health. Written as DNA, the CDR3 is TGCAGTGCTAGAGATCAGGGGGCAAACGGCTACACCTTC. Translating gives CSARDQGANGYTF.